This TCR beta chain was sequenced during a study of shared clonotypes between healthy human individuals. The study, taken as a whole, reports: A handful of donors had about 5% of their naive CD4 clonotypes in common.

Naive CD8 cells lacked CD45RO and underwent positive selection for CCR7, leaving out terminally differentiated effector memory CD45RA+ cells. V was pared by 3 bases and J by 1 base, with 16 bases between. The CDR3 is 17 amino acids. Germline lookup yields CDR1 SEHNR and CDR2 FQNEAQ (reference sequence). Original processing methods: Filtering differed, since immunoSEQ gave only junction sequences and no quality scores. The protocol was immunoSEQ multiplex PCR, while the TCRdb copy is restricted to in-frame clones and leaves out a portion. That table furnishes V, J and clone size, whereas the DNA furnished D and trimming. There are nearly 2 million clones in the sample; less than 95% occur only once, and under 1.5% lies in the top ten. With respect to this clone: The antigen is unknown.

The TCR was taken from a man younger than 35 in good health. The chain links TRBV7-9 to TRBJ1-3, with D possibly being TRBD1 (6 bases). The sequenced sample was naive CD8+ T cells sorted from blood. CDR3 loop: CASSLGALPPSGNTIYF. As DNA, the CDR3 is TGTGCCAGCAGCTTGGGGGCCTTGCCCCCGTCTGGAAACACCATATATTTT.